Listed below are T cell receptor beta chains from one sample, sequenced in a study of blood T cell repertoires in COVID-19. Clones were sequenced by immunoSEQ multiplex PCR, and TCRdb holds only the in-frame ones, with some missing. The repertoire holds about 240,000 clones, with 88% as singletons. Sequenced sample: peripheral blood. These receptor sequences come from a woman in her twenties or thirties with acute or convalescent COVID-19. The CDR3 runs from the conserved cysteine through the conserved F or W. Each record gives: D gene, J gene, V gene, clone size, CDR3 DNA, CDR3 protein. A D gene is named only where the DNA matches it firmly. Not all rows give a size; the values are once, few, many and, for expanded clones, a class.

TRBD2,TRBJ2-2,TRBV30,.,TGTGCCTGGAGTAACCTAGCGGGGACCGGGGAGCTGTTTTTT,CAWSNLAGTGELFF
.,TRBJ2-7,TRBV11-2,.,TGTGCCAGCAGCTCACCAACAGTTTACGAGCAGTACTTC,CASSSPTVYEQYF
.,TRBJ1-3,TRBV7-2,.,TGTGCCAGCAGCTTAGGTTGGCAGGGGCTTGGAAACACCATATATTTT,CASSLGWQGLGNTIYF
.,TRBJ1-2,TRBV7-3,.,TGTGCCAGCAGCTTAGGGGGCAGGGGATATGGCTACACCTTC,CASSLGGRGYGYTF
TRBD1,TRBJ1-2,TRBV19,.,TGTGCCAGTAGTCTCCCGACAGGGCCGTCTCTCTATGGCTACACCTTC,CASSLPTGPSLYGYTF
TRBD1,TRBJ1-1,TRBV30,.,TGTGCCTGGAGCCTCAGGGGGAATGGTGAAGCTTTCTTT,CAWSLRGNGEAFF
.,TRBJ1-3,TRBV19,.,TGTGCCAGTAGTATCGGTAATCGAAACACCATATATTTT,CASSIGNRNTIYF
.,TRBJ2-6,TRBV3-1/TRBV3-2,.,TGTGCCAGCAGCCCGCCTAATTGGGAAGCGGGCGTCTCTGGGGCCAACGTCCTGACTTTC,CASSPPNWEAGVSGANVLTF
.,TRBJ1-2,TRBV5-3,.,TGTGCCAGAAGCTTTTTAATAACGGTCTATGGCTACACCTTC,CARSFLITVYGYTF
TRBD2,TRBJ2-1,TRBV6-2/TRBV6-3,few,TGTGCCAGCAGTTACACGATGACAGTAGCGGGGGGTTTGTGGTTCTTC,CASSYTMTVAGGLWFF
TRBD1,TRBJ1-5,TRBV3-1/TRBV3-2,.,TGTGCCAGCAGCCAAGGGACAGGGAATAGCAATCAGCCCCAGCATTTT,CASSQGTGNSNQPQHF
TRBD1,TRBJ2-3,TRBV10-3,.,TGTGCCGCCGGGACAGGGTTCACGGATACGCAGTATTTT,CAAGTGFTDTQYF
.,TRBJ1-1,TRBV5-8,.,TGTGCCAGCAGCCCCCTGGGTGGAGGGGAAAACACTGAAGCTTTCTTT,CASSPLGGGENTEAFF
TRBD2,TRBJ2-1,TRBV3-1/TRBV3-2,.,TGTGCCAGCAGCCAAGACCGGCGGCTAGCGGCCGACAATGAGCAGTTCTTC,CASSQDRRLAADNEQFF
.,TRBJ2-1,TRBV18,.,TGTGCCAGCTCACGGCTCCCGGGACTCCCTTTCGATGAGCAGTTCTTC,CASSRLPGLPFDEQFF
TRBD1,TRBJ2-5,TRBV5-4,.,TGTGCCAGCAGACAAGGGGGCCTAGTCGGACCAGAGACCCAGTACTTC,CASRQGGLVGPETQYF
.,TRBJ2-2,TRBV5-1,.,TGCGCCAGCAGCTTACAGAACACCGGGGAGCTGTTTTTT,CASSLQNTGELFF